This T cell receptor (beta chain) was identified in a study of shared clonotypes between healthy human individuals. Positively selected for CCR7, the CD45RO-negative cells used as naive CD8 cells excluded terminally differentiated effector memory CD45RA+ cells. Some clones are missing from TCRdb's copy, which holds only in-frame ones; the method was immunoSEQ multiplex PCR. Of a few million clones listed, about 94% are singletons. A few counts support this clone. Trimming removed 8 bases from V and 5 bases from J; junction bases left unmatched: 8. The CDR3 runs 13 residues. Germline V gene lookup returns CDR1 MDHEN and CDR2 SYDVKM.

The J gene is TRBJ1-1, the V gene TRBV28; 7 bases are a match to TRBD1. The sample taken for sequencing was naive CD8+ T cells from PBMCs. The sequence came from a man in his late teens or twenties in good health. Some clones in this sample may be carry-over from other donors' samples. The CDR3 region is CASGETGETEAFF. For the CDR3, the DNA is TGTGCCAGCGGAGAAACAGGGGAGACTGAAGCTTTCTTT.